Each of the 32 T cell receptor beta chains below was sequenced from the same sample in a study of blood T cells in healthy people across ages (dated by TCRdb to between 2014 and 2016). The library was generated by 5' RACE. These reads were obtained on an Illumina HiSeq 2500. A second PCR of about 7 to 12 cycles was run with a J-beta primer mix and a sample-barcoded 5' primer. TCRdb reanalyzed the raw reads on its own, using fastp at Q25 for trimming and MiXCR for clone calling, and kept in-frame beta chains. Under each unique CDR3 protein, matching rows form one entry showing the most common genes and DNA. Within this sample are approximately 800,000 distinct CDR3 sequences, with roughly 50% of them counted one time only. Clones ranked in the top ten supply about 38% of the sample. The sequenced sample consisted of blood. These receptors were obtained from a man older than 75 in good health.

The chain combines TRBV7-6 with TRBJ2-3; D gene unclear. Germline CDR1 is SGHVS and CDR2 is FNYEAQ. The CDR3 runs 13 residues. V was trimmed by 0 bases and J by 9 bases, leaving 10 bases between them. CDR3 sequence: CASSLASPNTQYF. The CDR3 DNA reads TGTGCCAGCAGCTTAGCCAGCCCGAACACGCAGTATTTT. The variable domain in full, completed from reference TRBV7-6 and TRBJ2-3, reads GAGVSQSPRYKVTKRGQDVALRCDPISGHVSLYWYRQALGQGPEFLTYFNYEAQQDKSGLPNDRFSAERPEGSISTLTIQRTEQRDSAMYRCASSLASPNTQYFGPGTRLTVL.

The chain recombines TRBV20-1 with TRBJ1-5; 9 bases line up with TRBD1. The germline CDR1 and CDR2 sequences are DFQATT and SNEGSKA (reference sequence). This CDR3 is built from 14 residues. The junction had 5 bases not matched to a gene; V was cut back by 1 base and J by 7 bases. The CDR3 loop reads CSARVGQGRQPQHF. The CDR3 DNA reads TGCAGTGCTAGAGTGGGACAGGGTAGGCAGCCCCAGCATTTT.

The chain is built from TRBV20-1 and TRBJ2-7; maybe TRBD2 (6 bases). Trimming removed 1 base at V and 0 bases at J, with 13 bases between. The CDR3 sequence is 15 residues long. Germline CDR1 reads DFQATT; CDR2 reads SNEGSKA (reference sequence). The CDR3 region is CSARGGGESSYEQYF. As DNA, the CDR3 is TGCAGTGCTAGAGGGGGCGGGGAAAGCTCCTACGAGCAGTACTTC.

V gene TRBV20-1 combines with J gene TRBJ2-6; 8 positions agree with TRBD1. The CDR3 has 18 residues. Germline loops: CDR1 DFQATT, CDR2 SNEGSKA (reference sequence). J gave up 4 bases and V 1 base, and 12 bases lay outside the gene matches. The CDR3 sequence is CSARGTGTGVSGANVLTF. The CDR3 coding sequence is TGCAGTGCTAGAGGGACCGGGACAGGCGTCTCCGGGGCCAACGTCCTGACTTTC.

The CDR3 DNA sequence: TGTGCCAGCTCAGAGATCCAGGACTATGGCTACACCTTC. This sequence encodes CASSEIQDYGYTF. This rearrangement joins TRBV18 to TRBJ1-2; the D is unclear. The CDR3 extends over 13 amino acids. Germline-derived CDR1 and CDR2 are KGHSH and LQKENI. The germline V and J ends were trimmed by 5 bases and 3 bases, with 10 bases remaining between them.

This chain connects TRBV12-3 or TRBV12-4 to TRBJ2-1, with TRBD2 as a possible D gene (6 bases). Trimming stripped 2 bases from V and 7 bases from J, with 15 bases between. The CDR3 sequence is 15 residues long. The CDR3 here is CASSLQIGTRNEQFF. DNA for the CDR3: TGTGCCAGCAGTTTACAAATCGGGACTCGGAATGAGCAGTTCTTC.

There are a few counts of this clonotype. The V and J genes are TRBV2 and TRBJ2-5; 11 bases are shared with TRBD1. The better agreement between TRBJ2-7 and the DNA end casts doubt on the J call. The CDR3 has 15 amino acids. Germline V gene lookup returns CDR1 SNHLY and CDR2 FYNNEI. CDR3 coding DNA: TGTGCCAGCAGTAGAGGACAGGGGGCCATCCACGAGCAGTACTTC. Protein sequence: CASSRGQGAIHEQYF.

In nucleotides, the CDR3 is TGTGCCAGCAGTAAGTTAACAGCGGAAGCTTTCTTT. Its translation is CASSKLTAEAFF. V usage is TRBV12-3 or TRBV12-4 and J usage is TRBJ1-1; D ambiguous. The CDR3 has 12 residues. Trimming left V 5 bases short and J 8 bases short, with 12 bases between.

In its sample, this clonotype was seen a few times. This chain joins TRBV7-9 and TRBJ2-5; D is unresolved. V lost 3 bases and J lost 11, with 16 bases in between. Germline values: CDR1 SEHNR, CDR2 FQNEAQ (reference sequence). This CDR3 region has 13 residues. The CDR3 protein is CASSLDLYNEQYF. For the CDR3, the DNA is TGTGCCAGCAGCTTGGACCTCTACAATGAGCAGTACTTC.

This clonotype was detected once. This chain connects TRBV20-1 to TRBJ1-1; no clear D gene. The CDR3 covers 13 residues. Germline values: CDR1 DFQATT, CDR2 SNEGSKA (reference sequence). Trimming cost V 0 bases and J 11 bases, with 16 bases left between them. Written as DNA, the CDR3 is TGCAGTGCTAGAGATCGGTTGGGAGAGAGGGCTTTCTTT. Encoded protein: CSARDRLGERAFF.

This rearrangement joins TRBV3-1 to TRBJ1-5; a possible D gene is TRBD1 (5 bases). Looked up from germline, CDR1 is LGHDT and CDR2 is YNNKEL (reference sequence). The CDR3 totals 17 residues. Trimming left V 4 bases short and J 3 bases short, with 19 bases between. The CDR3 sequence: CASSPGFAKGFNQPQHF. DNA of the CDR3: TGTGCCAGCAGCCCAGGATTTGCTAAGGGGTTCAATCAGCCCCAGCATTTT.

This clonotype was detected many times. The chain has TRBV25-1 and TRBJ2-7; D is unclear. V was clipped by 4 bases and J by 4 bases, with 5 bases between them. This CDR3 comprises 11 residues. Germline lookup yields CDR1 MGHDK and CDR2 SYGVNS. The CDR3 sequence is CASSALYEQYF. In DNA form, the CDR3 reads TGTGCCAGCAGTGCCCTATACGAGCAGTACTTC.

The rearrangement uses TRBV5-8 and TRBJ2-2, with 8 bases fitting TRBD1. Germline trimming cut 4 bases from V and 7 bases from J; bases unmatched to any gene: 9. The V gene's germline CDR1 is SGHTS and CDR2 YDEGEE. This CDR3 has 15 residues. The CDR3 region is CASSHRQGFVGELFF. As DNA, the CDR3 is TGTGCCAGCAGCCACCGACAGGGGTTCGTCGGGGAGCTGTTTTTT.

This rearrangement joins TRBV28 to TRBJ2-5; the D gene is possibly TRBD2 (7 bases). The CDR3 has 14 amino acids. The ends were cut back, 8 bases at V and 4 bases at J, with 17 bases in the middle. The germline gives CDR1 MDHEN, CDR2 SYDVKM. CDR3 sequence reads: CASLRGGVGETQYF. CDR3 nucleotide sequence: TGTGCCAGCCTTAGGGGGGGGGTTGGAGAGACCCAGTACTTC. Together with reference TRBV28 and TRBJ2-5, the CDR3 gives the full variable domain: DVKVTQSSRYLVKRTGEKVFLECVQDMDHENMFWYRQDPGLGLRLIYFSYDVKMKEKGDIPEGYSVSREKKERFSLILESASTNQTSMYLCASLRGGVGETQYFGPGTRLLVL.

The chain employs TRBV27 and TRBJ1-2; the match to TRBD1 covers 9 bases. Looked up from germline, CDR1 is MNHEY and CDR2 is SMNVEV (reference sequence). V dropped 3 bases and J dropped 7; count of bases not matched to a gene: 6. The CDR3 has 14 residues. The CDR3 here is CASSFKGQGTGYTF. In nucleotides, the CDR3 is TGTGCCAGCAGTTTTAAGGGACAGGGAACTGGCTACACCTTC.

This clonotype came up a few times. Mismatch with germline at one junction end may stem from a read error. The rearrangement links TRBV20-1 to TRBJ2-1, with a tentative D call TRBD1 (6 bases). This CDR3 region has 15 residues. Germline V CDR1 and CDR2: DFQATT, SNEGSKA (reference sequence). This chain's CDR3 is CSARVLRQVGNEQFF. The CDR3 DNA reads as TGCAGTGCCAGAGTCTTAAGACAGGTCGGGAATGAGCAGTTCTTC.

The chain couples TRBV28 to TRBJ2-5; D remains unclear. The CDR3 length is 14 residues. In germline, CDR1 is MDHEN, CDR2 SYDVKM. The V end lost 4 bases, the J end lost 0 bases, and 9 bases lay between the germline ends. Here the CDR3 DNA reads TGTGCCAGCAGTTGGGAACCGAACCAAGAGACCCAGTACTTC. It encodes CASSWEPNQETQYF. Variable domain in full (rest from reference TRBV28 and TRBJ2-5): DVKVTQSSRYLVKRTGEKVFLECVQDMDHENMFWYRQDPGLGLRLIYFSYDVKMKEKGDIPEGYSVSREKKERFSLILESASTNQTSMYLCASSWEPNQETQYFGPGTRLLVL.

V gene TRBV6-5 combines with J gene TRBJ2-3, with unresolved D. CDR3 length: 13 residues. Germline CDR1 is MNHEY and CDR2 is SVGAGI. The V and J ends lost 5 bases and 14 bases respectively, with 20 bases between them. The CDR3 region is CASSDRTHRYAYF. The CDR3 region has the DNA TGTGCCAGCAGTGACCGGACCCACAGATACGCGTATTTT.

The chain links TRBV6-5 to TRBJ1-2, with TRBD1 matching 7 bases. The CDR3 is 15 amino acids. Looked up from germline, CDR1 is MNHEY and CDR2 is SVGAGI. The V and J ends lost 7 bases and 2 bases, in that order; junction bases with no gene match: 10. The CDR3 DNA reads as TGTGCCAGCACCTCTATGGACAGGTACAACTATGGCTACACCTTC. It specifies CASTSMDRYNYGYTF.

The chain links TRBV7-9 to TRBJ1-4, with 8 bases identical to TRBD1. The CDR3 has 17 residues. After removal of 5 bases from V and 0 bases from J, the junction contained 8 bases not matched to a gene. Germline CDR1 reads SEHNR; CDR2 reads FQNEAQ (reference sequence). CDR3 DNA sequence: TGTGCCAGCAGCGCGCACCCACAGGGGGCAACTAATGAAAAACTGTTTTTT. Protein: CASSAHPQGATNEKLFF.

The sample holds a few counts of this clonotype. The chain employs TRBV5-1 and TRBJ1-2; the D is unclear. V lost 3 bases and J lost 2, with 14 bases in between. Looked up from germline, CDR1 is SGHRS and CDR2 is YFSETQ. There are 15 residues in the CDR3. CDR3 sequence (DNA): TGCGCCAGCAGCTGGAATCCGGGATTAAACTATGGCTACACCTTC. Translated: CASSWNPGLNYGYTF.

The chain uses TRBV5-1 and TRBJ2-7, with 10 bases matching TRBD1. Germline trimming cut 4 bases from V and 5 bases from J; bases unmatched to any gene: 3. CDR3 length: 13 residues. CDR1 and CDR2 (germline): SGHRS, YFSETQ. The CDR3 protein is CASSGGTGDEQYF. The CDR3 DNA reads TGCGCCAGCAGCGGGGGGACAGGGGACGAGCAGTACTTC.

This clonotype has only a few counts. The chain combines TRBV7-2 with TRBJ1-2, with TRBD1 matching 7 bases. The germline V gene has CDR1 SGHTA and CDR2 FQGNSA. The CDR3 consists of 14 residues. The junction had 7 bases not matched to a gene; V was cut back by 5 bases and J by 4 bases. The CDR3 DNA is TGTGCCAGCAGCCCACTAACAGGGGTCTATGGCTACACCTTC. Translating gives CASSPLTGVYGYTF.

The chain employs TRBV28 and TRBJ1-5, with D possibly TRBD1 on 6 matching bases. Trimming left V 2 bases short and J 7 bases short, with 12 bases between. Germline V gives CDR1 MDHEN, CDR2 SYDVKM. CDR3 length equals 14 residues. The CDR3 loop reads CASSLQGRQQPQHF. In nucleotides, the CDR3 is TGTGCCAGCAGTTTACAGGGGAGGCAGCAGCCCCAGCATTTT.

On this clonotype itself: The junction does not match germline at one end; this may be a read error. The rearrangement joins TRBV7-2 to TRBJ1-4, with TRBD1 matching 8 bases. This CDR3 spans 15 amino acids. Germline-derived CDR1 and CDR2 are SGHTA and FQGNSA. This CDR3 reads CASSLGQGWNGKLFF. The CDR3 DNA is TGTGCCAGCAGCCTAGGACAGGGTTGGAATGGAAAACTGTTTTTT.

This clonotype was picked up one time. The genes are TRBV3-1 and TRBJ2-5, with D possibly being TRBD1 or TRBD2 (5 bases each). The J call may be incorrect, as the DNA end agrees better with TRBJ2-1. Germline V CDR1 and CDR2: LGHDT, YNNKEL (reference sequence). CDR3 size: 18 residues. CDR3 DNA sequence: TGTGCCAGCAACCCGGTGGGGGAGACAGTGGGGATCCAAGAGACCCAGTTCTTC. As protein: CASNPVGETVGIQETQFF.

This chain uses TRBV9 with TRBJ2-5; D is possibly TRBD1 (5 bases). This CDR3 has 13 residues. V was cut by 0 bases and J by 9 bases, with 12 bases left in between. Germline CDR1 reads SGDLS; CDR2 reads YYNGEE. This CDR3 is CASSVGDSSSQYF. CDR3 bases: TGTGCCAGCAGCGTAGGAGACAGTTCGTCCCAGTACTTC.

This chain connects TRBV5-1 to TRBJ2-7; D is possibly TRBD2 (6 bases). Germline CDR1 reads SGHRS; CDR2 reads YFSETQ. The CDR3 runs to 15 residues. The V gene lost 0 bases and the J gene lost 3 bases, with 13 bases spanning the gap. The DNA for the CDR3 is TGCGCCAGCAGCTTGGTGGGGGAGGCAAGCTACGAGCAGTACTTC. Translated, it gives CASSLVGEASYEQYF.

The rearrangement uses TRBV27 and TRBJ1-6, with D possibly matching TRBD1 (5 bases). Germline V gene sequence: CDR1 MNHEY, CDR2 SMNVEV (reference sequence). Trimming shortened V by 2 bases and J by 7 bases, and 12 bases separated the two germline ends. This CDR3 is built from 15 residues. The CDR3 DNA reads TGTGCCAGCAGTTTAAAGGGGCAGGGAAATTCACCCCTCCACTTT. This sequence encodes CASSLKGQGNSPLHF.

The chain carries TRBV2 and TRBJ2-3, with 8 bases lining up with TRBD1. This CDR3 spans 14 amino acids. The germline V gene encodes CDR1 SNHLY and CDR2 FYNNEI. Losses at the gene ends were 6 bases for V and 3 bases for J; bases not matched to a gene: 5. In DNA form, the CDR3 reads TGTGCCAGCAGCCCGGGACAGGCTACAGATACGCAGTATTTT. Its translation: CASSPGQATDTQYF.

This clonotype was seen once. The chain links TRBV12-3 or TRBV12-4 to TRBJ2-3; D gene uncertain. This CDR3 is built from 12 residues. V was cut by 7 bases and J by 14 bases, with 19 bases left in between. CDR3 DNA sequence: TGTGCCAGCAAGCAGCTCGGCGGAGACGCGTATTTT. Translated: CASKQLGGDAYF.

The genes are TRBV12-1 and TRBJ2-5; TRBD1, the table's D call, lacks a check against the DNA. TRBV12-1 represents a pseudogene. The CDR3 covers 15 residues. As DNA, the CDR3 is TGTGCCAGCAGAACCGACAGCTCGTCGTGGAAAGCCCAGTACTTC. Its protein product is CASRTDSSSWKAQYF.